These 13 T cell receptor beta chains share one sample of origin, sequenced in a study of metastatic and nonmetastatic thyroid tumors (dated by TCRdb to the early 2020s). No treatment had been received by any patient before thyroid surgery. Libraries were made using PCR. TCRdb records Illumina HiSeq 4000 as the sequencer. TCRdb ran its own pipeline on the public reads, namely fastp trimming at Q25 and MiXCR clone calling, and kept in-frame beta chains. The sample has about 43,000 clones on record, approximately 10% of them singletons. The biggest ten clones account for around 25% of the sample. The material sequenced was blood. The receptor set was obtained from a female donor with papillary thyroid cancer or a benign thyroid nodule (not recorded which). Some clones in this sample may be carry-over from other donors' samples.

This sequence joins TRBV12-3 or TRBV12-4 and TRBJ2-7; D is possibly TRBD1 (6 bases). Trimming left V 2 bases short and J 5 bases short, with 13 bases between. CDR3 length: 14 residues. The CDR3 is CASSLQGSRNEQYF. CDR3 nucleotides: TGTGCCAGCAGTTTACAGGGGTCAAGAAACGAGCAGTACTTC.

Many counts were recorded for this clone. Here the CDR3 reads CASSLGAETQYF. As DNA, the CDR3 is TGTGCCAGCAGTTTAGGGGCCGAGACCCAGTACTTC. V and J are TRBV28 and TRBJ2-5; D may be TRBD1 (5 bases). Trimming removed 2 bases at V and 5 bases at J, with 6 bases between. Per the germline V gene, CDR1 is MDHEN and CDR2 is SYDVKM. The CDR3 has 12 amino acids.

V and J are TRBV7-9 and TRBJ1-5; D is possibly TRBD1 (5 bases). Trimming shortened V by 1 base and J by 4 bases, and 5 bases separated the two germline ends. The CDR3 runs to 13 residues. Per germline, CDR1 SEHNR and CDR2 FQNEAQ (reference sequence). The chain's CDR3 is CASSLGQNQPQHF. CDR3 coding DNA: TGTGCCAGCAGCTTAGGACAGAATCAGCCCCAGCATTTT.

In its sample, this clone was seen a few times. The chain has TRBV15 and TRBJ2-7; 14 positions match TRBD2. The CDR3 covers 16 residues. The germline CDR1 and CDR2 sequences are LNHNV and YYDKDF (reference sequence). Losses at the gene ends were 2 bases for V and 4 bases for J; bases not matched to a gene: 4. The CDR3 loop is CATSRPRTSGRYEQYF. CDR3 nucleotide sequence: TGTGCCACCAGCAGACCCCGGACTAGCGGGAGGTACGAGCAGTACTTC.

At least ten counts were recorded for this clone. This chain links TRBV12-3 or TRBV12-4 with TRBJ1-1; D is possibly TRBD1 (5 bases). Trimming pared 5 bases from V and 1 base from J, leaving 8 bases between. This CDR3 contains 13 residues. The CDR3 sequence is CASSARENTEAFF. The CDR3 nucleotides are TGTGCCAGCAGTGCCAGGGAGAACACTGAAGCTTTCTTT.

There are many counts of this clone. The chain is built from TRBV27 and TRBJ1-4, with D unresolved. Per germline, CDR1 MNHEY and CDR2 SMNVEV (reference sequence). The CDR3 spans 15 residues. The V end was cut by 0 bases, the J end by 9 bases, with 14 bases between. CDR3 nucleotide sequence: TGTGCCAGCAGTTTATCTCTTAGGGCGGGCCAAAAACTGTTTTTT. Protein sequence: CASSLSLRAGQKLFF.

This clone was seen ten or more times. J is TRBJ1-5 and V is TRBV6-1; D perhaps matches TRBD1 (6 bases). V was pared by 6 bases and J by 4 bases, with 19 bases between. The CDR3 totals 16 residues. CDR1 and CDR2 from the germline V gene are MNHNS and SASEGT. This CDR3 is CASRPSGGVGNQPQHF. The CDR3 DNA reads as TGTGCCAGCAGGCCCTCGGGGGGCGTAGGAAATCAGCCCCAGCATTTT.

This clone was detected a few times. The V call is TRBV12-3 or TRBV12-4, the J call TRBJ1-5; D is perhaps TRBD1 (5 bases). Trimming removed 6 bases at V and 4 bases at J, with 13 bases between. The CDR3 totals 14 residues. The CDR3 DNA reads TGTGCCAGCAGCCAGGGAGAAAGGAATCAGCCCCAGCATTTT. Amino acid sequence: CASSQGERNQPQHF.

This clone was seen at least ten times. This sequence joins TRBV2 and TRBJ2-5; TRBD2 agrees at 11 bases. This CDR3 has 15 residues. After removal of 6 bases from V and 7 bases from J, the junction contained 10 bases not matched to a gene. Germline V CDR1 and CDR2: SNHLY, FYNNEI. CDR3 sequence: CASREVAGGPVTQYF. CDR3 DNA: TGTGCCAGCAGAGAGGTAGCGGGAGGGCCGGTGACCCAGTACTTC.

This clone appeared many times. A junction boundary mismatches the germline segment, possibly from a read error. V usage is TRBV7-9 and J usage is TRBJ2-1; TRBD2 matches at 7 bases. There are 15 residues in the CDR3. Germline V CDR1 and CDR2: SEHNR, FQNEAQ (reference sequence). The CDR3 spells CASSLVGGGDNEQFF. For the CDR3, the DNA is TGTGCCAGCAGTTTAGTCGGGGGAGGGGACAATGAGCAGTTCTTC.

By sample share, this clone is medium-sized. V usage is TRBV20-1 and J usage is TRBJ1-2; 8 positions match TRBD1. V dropped 4 bases and J dropped 7; count of bases not matched to a gene: 8. CDR3 length: 13 amino acids. The germline V gene encodes CDR1 DFQATT and CDR2 SNEGSKA (reference sequence). The CDR3 nucleotides read TGCAGTGCTAAAATCGGACAGGGTAGTGGCTACACCTTC. Amino acids: CSAKIGQGSGYTF.

The gene calls are TRBV28 and TRBJ2-5, with 8 nucleotides matching TRBD2. CDR1 MDHEN and CDR2 SYDVKM come from the germline V gene. V lost 4 bases to trimming and J lost 4 bases; unmatched junction nucleotides: 11. This CDR3 is built from 16 residues. CDR3 DNA sequence: TGTGCCAGCAGTTCCACCCTGGCGGGGGGTAGAGAGACCCAGTACTTC. Protein: CASSSTLAGGRETQYF.

This clone was counted between two and nine times. The rearrangement joins TRBV28 to TRBJ2-1, with 7 positions matching TRBD2. Germline V gene data show CDR1 as MDHEN and CDR2 as SYDVKM. Trimming took 4 bases from V and 8 from J; bases not matched to a gene: 14. The length of the CDR3 is 16 residues. The DNA of the CDR3 is TGTGCCAGCAGTTCCGTCATGAGAGGGAGGGCCCATGAGCAGTTCTTC. Amino acids: CASSSVMRGRAHEQFF. The full variable domain, completed using reference TRBV28 and TRBJ2-1, is DVKVTQSSRYLVKRTGEKVFLECVQDMDHENMFWYRQDPGLGLRLIYFSYDVKMKEKGDIPEGYSVSREKKERFSLILESASTNQTSMYLCASSSVMRGRAHEQFFGPGTRLTVL.